The clone carrying this T cell receptor (beta chain) occurred a few times. What it binds is unknown. Scientists isolated CD4+ T cells after a roughly 9-day culture period ended. Everyone in the study got two shots of either the BNT162b2 or mRNA-1273 vaccine. The authors exchanged half the medium for IL-2 medium on days 3 and 7. The data belong to a study of vaccination effects on CD4 cells after COVID-19. Looking at the study overall: In culture with 9.5 to 10 IU/ml IL-2 and around 10 ug/ml peptides, PBMC were grown at two million per well.

The data were produced by immunoSEQ multiplex PCR, yet TCRdb's version contains in-frame clones alone and is incomplete. The sample has some 60,000 clones, approximately 81% seen once; the top ten hold 3.5% to 5%. Whole-study findings and limits: Late after vaccination, infection- and vaccine-induced clones showed marked clonal contraction.

CDR1 and CDR2 (germline): SGHRS, YFSETQ. V was clipped by 4 bases and J by 0 bases, with 17 bases between them. There are 17 residues in the CDR3. The origin of this receptor is a human donor who received a COVID-19 vaccine. V gene TRBV5-1 combines with J gene TRBJ2-1; D might be TRBD1 or TRBD2, each matching 5 bases. Sample: CD4+ T cells from PBMCs cultured without peptide, taken after COVID-19 vaccination. The CDR3 spells CASSVPLGGSSYNEQFF. The CDR3 bases are TGCGCCAGCAGCGTTCCTCTTGGGGGTAGCTCCTACAATGAGCAGTTCTTC.